This TCR beta chain was sequenced during a study of shared clonotypes between healthy human individuals. The germline CDR1 and CDR2 sequences are SNHLY and FYNNEI. V was pared by 1 base and J by 2 bases, with 6 bases between. The CDR3 contains 13 residues. The table came from immunoSEQ multiplex PCR; TCRdb's copy has only in-frame clones and leaves some out. The sample has about 590,000 clones; roughly 95% are singletons. Study outcomes and limitations: The low donor count limited represented genetic and exposure-history diversity.

The naive CD8 population came from CD45RO-negative cells selected for CCR7, without terminally differentiated effector memory CD45RA+ cells. Of note for this clone: Antigen unknown.

V gene TRBV2 combines with J gene TRBJ2-7; D is undetermined. The sequence was collected from a young woman in good health. The sequencing sample was made of naive CD8+ T cells sorted from blood. CDR3 sequence: CASSEGQTYEQYF. The CDR3 DNA reads as TGTGCCAGCAGTGAAGGGCAGACCTACGAGCAGTACTTC.